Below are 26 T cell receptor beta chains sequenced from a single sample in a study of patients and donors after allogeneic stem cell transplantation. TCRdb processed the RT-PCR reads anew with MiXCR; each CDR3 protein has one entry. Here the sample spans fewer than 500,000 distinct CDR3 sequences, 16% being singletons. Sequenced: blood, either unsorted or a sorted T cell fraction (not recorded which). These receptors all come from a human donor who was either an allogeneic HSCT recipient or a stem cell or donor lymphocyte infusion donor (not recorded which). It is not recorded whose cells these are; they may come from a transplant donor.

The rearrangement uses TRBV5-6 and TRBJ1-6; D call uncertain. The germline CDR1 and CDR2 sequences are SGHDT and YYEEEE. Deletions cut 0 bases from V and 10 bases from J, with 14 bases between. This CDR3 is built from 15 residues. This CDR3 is CASSLEAPRGSPLHF. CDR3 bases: TGTGCCAGCAGCTTGGAAGCTCCCCGAGGGTCACCCCTCCACTTT.

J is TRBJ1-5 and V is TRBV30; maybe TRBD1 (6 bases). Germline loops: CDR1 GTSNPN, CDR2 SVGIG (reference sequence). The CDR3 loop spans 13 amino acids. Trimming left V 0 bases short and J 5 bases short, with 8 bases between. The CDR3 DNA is TGTGCCTGGAGTGTAAAGGGGGATCAGCCCCAGCATTTT. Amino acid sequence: CAWSVKGDQPQHF.

This CDR3 reads CSARAGYPNTGELFF. The CDR3 region has the DNA TGCAGTGCTAGAGCGGGCTACCCGAACACCGGGGAGCTGTTTTTT. The chain combines TRBV20-1 with TRBJ2-2; D uncertain. The CDR3 is 15 amino acids. V lost 1 base, J lost 0 bases, and 9 bases lay in between. Germline lookup yields CDR1 DFQATT and CDR2 SNEGSKA (reference sequence).

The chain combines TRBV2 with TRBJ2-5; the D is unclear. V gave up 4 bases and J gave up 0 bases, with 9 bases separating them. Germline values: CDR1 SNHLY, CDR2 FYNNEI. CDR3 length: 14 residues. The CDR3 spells CASSVGRYQETQYF. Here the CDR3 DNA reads TGTGCCAGCAGTGTAGGCAGATACCAAGAGACCCAGTACTTC.

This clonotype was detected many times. CDR3 bases: TGCGCCAGCAGCTTGGGTTTCTACCAAGAGACCCAGTACTTC. Its protein product is CASSLGFYQETQYF. V usage is TRBV5-1 and J usage is TRBJ2-5; D is unresolved. CDR3 length: 14 amino acids. CDR1 and CDR2 (germline): SGHRS, YFSETQ. The V and J ends lost 0 bases and 0 bases respectively, with 6 bases between them.

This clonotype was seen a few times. The chain's CDR3 is CSARVKGFGYGYTF. The CDR3 DNA reads as TGCAGTGCTAGAGTTAAAGGGTTCGGGTATGGCTACACCTTC. The rearrangement uses TRBV20-1 and TRBJ1-2, with D unclear. The CDR3 contains 14 residues. Germline CDR1 DFQATT, CDR2 SNEGSKA (reference sequence). The ends were cut back, 1 base at V and 5 bases at J, with 14 bases in the middle.

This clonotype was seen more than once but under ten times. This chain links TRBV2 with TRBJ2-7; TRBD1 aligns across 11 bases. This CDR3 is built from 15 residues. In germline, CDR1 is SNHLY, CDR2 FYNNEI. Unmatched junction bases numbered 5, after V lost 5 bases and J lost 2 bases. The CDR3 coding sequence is TGTGCCAGCAGTCGCCGGGACAGGGGGGCCTACGAGCAGTACTTC. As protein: CASSRRDRGAYEQYF.

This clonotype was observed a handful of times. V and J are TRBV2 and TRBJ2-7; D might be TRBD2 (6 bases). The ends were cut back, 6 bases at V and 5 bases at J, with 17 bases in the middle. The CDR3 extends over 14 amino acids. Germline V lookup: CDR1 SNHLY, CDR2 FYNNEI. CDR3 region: CASRGLAKIHEQYF. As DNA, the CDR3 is TGTGCCAGCAGGGGCCTAGCGAAAATCCACGAGCAGTACTTC.

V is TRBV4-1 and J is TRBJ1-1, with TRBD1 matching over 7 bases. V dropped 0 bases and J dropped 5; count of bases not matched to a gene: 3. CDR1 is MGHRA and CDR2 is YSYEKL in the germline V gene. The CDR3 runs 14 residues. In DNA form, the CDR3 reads TGCGCCAGCAGCCAAGAACAGGGGATGACTGAAGCTTTCTTT. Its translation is CASSQEQGMTEAFF.

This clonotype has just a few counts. The CDR3 DNA follows: TGTGCCAGCGGGCCGGGTGGAGGAAACACCATATATTTT. It encodes CASGPGGGNTIYF. The chain carries TRBV6-1 and TRBJ1-3; D is unclear. CDR1 and CDR2 (germline): MNHNS, SASEGT. The CDR3 length is 13 residues. The V and J ends lost 8 bases and 4 bases respectively, with 12 bases between them.

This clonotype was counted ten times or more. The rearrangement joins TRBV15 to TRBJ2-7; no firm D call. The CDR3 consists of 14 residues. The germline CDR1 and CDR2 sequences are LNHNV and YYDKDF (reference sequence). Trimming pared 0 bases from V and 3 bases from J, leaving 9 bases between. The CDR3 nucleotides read TGTGCCACCAGCAGAGATAGGTGGGACTACGAGCAGTACTTC. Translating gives CATSRDRWDYEQYF.

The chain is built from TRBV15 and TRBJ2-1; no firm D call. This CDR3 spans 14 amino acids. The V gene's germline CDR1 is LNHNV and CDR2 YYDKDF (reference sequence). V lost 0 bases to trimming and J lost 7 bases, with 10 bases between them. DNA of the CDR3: TGTGCCACCAGCAGAGATGTCGGACGGAATGAGCAGTTCTTC. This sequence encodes CATSRDVGRNEQFF.

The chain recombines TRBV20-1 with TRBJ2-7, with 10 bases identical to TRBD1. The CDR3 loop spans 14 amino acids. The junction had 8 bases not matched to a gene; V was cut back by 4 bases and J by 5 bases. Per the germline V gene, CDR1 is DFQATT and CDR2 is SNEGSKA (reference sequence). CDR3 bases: TGCAGTGCTACAGGGTCCGGGACAGGGGACGAGCAGTACTTC. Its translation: CSATGSGTGDEQYF.

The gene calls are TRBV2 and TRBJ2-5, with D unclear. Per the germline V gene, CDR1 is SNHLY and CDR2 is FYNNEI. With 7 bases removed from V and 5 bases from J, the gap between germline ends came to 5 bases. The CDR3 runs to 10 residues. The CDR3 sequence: CASMLETQYF. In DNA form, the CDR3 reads TGTGCCAGCATGCTGGAGACCCAGTACTTC.

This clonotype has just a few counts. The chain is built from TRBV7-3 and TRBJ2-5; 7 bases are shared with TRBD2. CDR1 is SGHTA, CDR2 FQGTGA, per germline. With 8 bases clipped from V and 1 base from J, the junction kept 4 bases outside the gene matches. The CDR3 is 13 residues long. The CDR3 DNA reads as TGTGCCAGCGGGAGGGGACCCCAAGAGACCCAGTACTTC. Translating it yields CASGRGPQETQYF.

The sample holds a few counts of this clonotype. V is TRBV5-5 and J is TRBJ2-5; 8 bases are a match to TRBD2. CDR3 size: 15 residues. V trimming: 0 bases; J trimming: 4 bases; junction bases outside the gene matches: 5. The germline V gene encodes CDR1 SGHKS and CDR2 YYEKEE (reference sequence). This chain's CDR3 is CASSLGSGIGETQYF. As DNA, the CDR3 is TGTGCCAGCAGCTTGGGTAGCGGGATTGGAGAGACCCAGTACTTC.

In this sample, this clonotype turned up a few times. This chain's CDR3 is CASSQAGTGVEKLFF. CDR3 in DNA: TGCGCCAGCAGCCAAGCCGGGACAGGGGTGGAAAAACTGTTTTTT. V gene TRBV4-1 combines with J gene TRBJ1-4; 10 bases fit TRBD1. Germline assignment: CDR1 MGHRA and CDR2 YSYEKL. V trimming: 1 base; J trimming: 8 bases; junction bases outside the gene matches: 4. The CDR3 length is 15 residues.

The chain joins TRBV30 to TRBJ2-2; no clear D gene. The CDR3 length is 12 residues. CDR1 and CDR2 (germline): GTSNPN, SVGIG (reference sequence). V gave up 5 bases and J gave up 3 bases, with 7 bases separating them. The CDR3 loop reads CAWCEYTGELFF. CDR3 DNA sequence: TGTGCCTGGTGCGAGTACACCGGGGAGCTGTTTTTT.

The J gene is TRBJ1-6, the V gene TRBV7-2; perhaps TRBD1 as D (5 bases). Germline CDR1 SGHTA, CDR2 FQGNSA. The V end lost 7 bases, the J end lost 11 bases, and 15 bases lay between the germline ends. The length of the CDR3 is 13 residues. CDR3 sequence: CASTFDSPAPLHF. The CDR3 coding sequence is TGTGCCAGCACCTTCGACAGTCCTGCACCCCTCCACTTT.

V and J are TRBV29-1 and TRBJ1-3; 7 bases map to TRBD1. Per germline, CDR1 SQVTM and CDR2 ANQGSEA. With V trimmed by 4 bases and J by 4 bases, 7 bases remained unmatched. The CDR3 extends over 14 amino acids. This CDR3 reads CSVARQGWGNTIYF. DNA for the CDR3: TGCAGCGTTGCCCGACAGGGATGGGGAAACACCATATATTTT.

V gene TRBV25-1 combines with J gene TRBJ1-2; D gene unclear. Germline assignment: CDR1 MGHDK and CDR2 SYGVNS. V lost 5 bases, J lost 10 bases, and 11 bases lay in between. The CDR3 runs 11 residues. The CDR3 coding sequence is TGTGCCAGCAGTAATGGATTGTCCTACACCTTC. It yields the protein CASSNGLSYTF.

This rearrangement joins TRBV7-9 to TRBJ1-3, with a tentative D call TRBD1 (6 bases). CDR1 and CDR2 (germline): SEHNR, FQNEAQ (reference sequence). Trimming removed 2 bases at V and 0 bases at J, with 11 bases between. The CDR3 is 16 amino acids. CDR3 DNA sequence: TGTGCCAGCAGCTTATGGGACATACGCTCTGGAAACACCATATATTTT. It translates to CASSLWDIRSGNTIYF.

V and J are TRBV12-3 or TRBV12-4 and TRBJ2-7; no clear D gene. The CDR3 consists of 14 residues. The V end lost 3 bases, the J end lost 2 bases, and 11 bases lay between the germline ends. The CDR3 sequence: CASSFRTEPYEQYF. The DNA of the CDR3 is TGTGCCAGCAGTTTTCGAACGGAACCCTACGAGCAGTACTTC.

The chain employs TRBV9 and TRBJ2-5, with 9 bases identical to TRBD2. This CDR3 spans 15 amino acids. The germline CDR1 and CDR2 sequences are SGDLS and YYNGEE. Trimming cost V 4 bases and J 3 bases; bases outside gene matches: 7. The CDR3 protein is CASSPRLAAKETQYF. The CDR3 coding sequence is TGTGCCAGCAGCCCCCGACTAGCGGCCAAAGAGACCCAGTACTTC.

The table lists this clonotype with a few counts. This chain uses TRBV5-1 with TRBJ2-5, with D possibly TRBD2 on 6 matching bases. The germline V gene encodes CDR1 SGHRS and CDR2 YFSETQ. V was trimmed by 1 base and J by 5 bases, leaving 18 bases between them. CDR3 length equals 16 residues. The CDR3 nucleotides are TGCGCCAGCAGCTTGAATGGGGGACTTCTTAGGGAGACCCAGTACTTC. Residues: CASSLNGGLLRETQYF.

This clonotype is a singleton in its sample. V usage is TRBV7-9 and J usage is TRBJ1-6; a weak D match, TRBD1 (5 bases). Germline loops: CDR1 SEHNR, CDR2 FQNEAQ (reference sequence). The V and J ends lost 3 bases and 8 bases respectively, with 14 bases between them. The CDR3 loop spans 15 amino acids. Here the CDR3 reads CASSFAGARDSPLHF. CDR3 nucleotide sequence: TGTGCCAGCAGCTTTGCCGGGGCTAGGGATTCACCCCTCCACTTT.